Shown below are 6 T cell receptor beta chains from a single sample sequenced in a study of T cell repertoires in cytomegalovirus infection. TCRdb independently ran MiXCR on the reads; one entry per CDR3 protein. The sample carries some 700,000 distinct CDR3 sequences, 35% to 45% recorded once. The sequenced sample consisted of PBMCs. These TCRs come from a human donor in good health (CMV status not recorded). Some clones in this sample may be carry-over from other donors' samples.

This chain joins TRBV10-3 and TRBJ2-1, with 10 nucleotides matching TRBD1. J gave up 6 bases and V 6 bases, and 5 bases lay outside the gene matches. The CDR3 covers 14 residues. Germline values: CDR1 ENHRY, CDR2 SYGVKD. Written as DNA, the CDR3 is TGTGCCATCAGGATGGGACAGGGGAGCAATGAGCAGTTCTTC. It translates to CAIRMGQGSNEQFF.

This clonotype was detected many times. The V and J genes are TRBV6-1 and TRBJ1-5; TRBD1 matches at 7 bases. V trimming: 5 bases; J trimming: 9 bases; junction bases outside the gene matches: 16. Germline assignment: CDR1 MNHNS and CDR2 SASEGT. CDR3 length equals 16 residues. CDR3 amino acids: CASSPHRQGTRRPQHF. The CDR3 nucleotides are TGTGCCAGCAGTCCGCACCGACAGGGAACGAGGCGGCCCCAGCATTTT.

Regarding this clonotype: The CDR3 end shows no conserved phenylalanine or tryptophan, and so a read error is likely. The chain uses TRBV12-3 or TRBV12-4 and TRBJ2-5; 9 nucleotides agree with TRBD2. J lost 4 bases, V lost 7 bases, and 13 bases had no gene match. There are 16 residues in the CDR3. The CDR3 coding sequence is TGTGCCAGCACCAGTGGGCGGGGGGGCCCGGGAGAGACCCAGTACTTA. This codes for CASTSGRGGPGETQYL.

This rearrangement joins TRBV7-3 to TRBJ2-3; TRBD2 matches at 10 bases. Germline CDR1 and CDR2: SGHTA and FQGTGA. CDR3 length: 15 amino acids. Unmatched junction bases numbered 7, after V lost 6 bases and J lost 4 bases. The CDR3 DNA reads as TGTGCCAGCAGTCTCAGCGGGGGGGGGGCAGATACGCAGTATTTT. Amino acid sequence: CASSLSGGGADTQYF.

Only one count was recorded for this clonotype. The rearrangement joins TRBV7-4 to TRBJ1-3; D remains ambiguous. The CDR3 totals 16 residues. CDR1 and CDR2 (germline): SGHVT, SQSDAQ. V lost 3 bases and J lost 4, with 16 bases in between. The CDR3 is CASSFTDRGRGNTIYF. The CDR3 DNA reads as TGTGCCAGCAGCTTTACAGACCGTGGGCGGGGAAACACCATATATTTT.

This rearrangement joins TRBV11-2 to TRBJ2-3; TRBD2 agrees at 7 bases. The germline CDR1 and CDR2 sequences are SGHAT and FQNNGV. The J segment lost 4 bases and the V segment lost 3 bases, leaving 7 bases of the junction unmatched. The CDR3 has 15 residues. The CDR3 spells CASSLGGSGADTQYF. The CDR3 bases are TGTGCCAGCAGCTTGGGCGGGAGTGGCGCAGATACGCAGTATTTT.